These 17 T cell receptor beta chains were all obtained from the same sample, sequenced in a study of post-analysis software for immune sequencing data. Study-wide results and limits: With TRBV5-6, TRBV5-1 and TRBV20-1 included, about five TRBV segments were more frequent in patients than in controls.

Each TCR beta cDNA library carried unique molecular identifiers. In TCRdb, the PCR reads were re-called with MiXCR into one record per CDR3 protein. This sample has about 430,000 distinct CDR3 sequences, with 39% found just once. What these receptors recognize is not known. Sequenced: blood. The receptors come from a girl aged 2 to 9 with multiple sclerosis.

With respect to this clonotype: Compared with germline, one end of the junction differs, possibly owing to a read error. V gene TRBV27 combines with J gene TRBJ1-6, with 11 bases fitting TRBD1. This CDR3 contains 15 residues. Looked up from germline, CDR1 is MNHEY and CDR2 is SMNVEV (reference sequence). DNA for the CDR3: TGTGCCAGCAGTTTCGGGACAGGGGGGAATTCACCCCCCCACTTT. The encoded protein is CASSFGTGGNSPPHF.

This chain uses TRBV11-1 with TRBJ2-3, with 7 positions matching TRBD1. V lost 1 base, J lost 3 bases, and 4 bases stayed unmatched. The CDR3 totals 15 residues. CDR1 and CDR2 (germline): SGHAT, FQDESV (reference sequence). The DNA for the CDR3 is TGTGCCAGCAGCTTAGTTGGGACAGCAACAGATACGCAGTATTTT. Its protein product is CASSLVGTATDTQYF.

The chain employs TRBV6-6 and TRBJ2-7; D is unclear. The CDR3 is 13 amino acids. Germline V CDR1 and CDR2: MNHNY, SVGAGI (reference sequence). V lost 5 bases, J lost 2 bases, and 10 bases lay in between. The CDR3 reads CASSHGPTYEQYF. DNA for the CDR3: TGTGCCAGCAGTCACGGCCCCACCTACGAGCAGTACTTC.

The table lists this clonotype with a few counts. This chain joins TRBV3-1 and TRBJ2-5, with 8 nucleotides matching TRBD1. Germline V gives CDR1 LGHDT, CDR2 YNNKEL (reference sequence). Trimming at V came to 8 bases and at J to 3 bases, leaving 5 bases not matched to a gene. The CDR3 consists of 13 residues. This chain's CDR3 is CASGSTGEETQYF. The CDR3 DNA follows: TGTGCCAGCGGTTCGACAGGGGAAGAGACCCAGTACTTC.

The CDR3 is CSASRAGQQETQYF. CDR3 DNA sequence: TGCAGTGCTAGTAGGGCAGGGCAGCAAGAGACCCAGTACTTC. The V and J genes are TRBV20-1 and TRBJ2-5; perhaps TRBD1 as D (5 bases). V lost 3 bases to trimming and J lost 2 bases, with 13 bases between them. Germline V gene data show CDR1 as DFQATT and CDR2 as SNEGSKA (reference sequence). The CDR3 sequence is 14 residues long.

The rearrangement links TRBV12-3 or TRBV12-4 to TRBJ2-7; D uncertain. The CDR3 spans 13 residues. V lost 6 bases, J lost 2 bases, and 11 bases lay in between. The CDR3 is CASSEITTYEQYF. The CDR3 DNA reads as TGTGCCAGCAGCGAGATTACTACCTACGAGCAGTACTTC.

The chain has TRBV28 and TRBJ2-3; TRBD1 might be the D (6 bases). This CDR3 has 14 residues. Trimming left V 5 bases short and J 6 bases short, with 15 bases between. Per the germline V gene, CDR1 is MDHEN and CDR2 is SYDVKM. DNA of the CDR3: TGTGCCAGCAGTACCTCTTCAGGGGCGGATACGCAGTATTTT. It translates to CASSTSSGADTQYF.

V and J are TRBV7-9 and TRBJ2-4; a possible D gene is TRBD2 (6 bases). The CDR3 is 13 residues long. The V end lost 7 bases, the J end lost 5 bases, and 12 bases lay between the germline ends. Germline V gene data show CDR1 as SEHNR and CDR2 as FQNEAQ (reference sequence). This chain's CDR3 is CASTVAAQNIQYF. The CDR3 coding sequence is TGTGCCAGCACCGTAGCGGCTCAAAACATTCAGTACTTC.

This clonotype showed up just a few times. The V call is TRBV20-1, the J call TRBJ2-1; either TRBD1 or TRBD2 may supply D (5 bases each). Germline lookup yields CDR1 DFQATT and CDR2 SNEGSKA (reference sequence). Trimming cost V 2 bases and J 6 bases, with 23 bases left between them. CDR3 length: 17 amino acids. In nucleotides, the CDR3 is TGCAGTGCTAGATTGATTCCTGGGACCCCTAAGTCCAATGAGCAGTTCTTC. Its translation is CSARLIPGTPKSNEQFF.

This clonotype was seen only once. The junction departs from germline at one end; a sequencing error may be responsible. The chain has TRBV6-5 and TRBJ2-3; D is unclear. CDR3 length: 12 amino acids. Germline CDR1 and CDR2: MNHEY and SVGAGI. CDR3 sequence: CASKGFADTPYF. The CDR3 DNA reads TGTGCCAGCAAAGGGTTTGCAGATACGCCGTATTTT.

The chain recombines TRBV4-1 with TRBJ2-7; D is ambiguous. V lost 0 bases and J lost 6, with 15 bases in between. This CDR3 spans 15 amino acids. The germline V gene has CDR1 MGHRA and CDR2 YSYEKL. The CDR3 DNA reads TGCGCCAGCAGCCAAGAGTCGGGCAGGTGGAGCGAGCAGTACTTC. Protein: CASSQESGRWSEQYF.

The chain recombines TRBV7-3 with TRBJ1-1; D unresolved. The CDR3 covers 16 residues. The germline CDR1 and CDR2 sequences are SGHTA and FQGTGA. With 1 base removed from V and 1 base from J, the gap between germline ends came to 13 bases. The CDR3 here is CASSLSGAGPNTEAFF. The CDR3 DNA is TGTGCCAGCAGCTTAAGTGGCGCAGGACCGAACACTGAAGCTTTCTTT.

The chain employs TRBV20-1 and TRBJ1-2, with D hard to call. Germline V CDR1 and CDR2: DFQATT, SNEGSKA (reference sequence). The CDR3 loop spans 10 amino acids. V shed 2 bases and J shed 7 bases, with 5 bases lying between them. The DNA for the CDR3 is TGCAGTGCTAGAATGGGTGGCTACACCTTC. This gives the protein CSARMGGYTF.

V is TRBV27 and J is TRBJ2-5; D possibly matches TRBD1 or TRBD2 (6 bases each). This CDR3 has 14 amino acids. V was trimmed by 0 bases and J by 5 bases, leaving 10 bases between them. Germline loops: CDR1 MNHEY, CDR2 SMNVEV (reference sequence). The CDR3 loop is CASSLSRGRETQYF. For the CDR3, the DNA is TGTGCCAGCAGTTTATCCCGGGGGCGGGAGACCCAGTACTTC.

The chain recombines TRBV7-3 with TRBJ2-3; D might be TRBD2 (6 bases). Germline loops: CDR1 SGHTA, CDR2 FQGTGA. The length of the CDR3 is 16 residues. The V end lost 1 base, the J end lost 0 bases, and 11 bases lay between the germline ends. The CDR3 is CASSLNRRVSTDTQYF. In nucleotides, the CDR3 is TGTGCCAGCAGCTTAAACAGGAGGGTTAGCACAGATACGCAGTATTTT.

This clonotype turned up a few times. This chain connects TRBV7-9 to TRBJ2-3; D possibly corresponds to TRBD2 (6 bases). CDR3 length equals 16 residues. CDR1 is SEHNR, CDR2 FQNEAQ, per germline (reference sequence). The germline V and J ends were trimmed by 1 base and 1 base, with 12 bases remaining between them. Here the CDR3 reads CASSLETGGRTDTQYF. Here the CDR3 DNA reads TGTGCCAGCAGCTTAGAAACTGGAGGGCGCACAGATACGCAGTATTTT.

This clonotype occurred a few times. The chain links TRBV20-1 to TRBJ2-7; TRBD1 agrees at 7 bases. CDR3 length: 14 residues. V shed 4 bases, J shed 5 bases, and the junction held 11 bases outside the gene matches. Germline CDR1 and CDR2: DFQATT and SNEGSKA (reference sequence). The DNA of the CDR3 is TGCAGTGCTAAAAAGGAGACAGGGTTCCACGAGCAGTACTTC. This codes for CSAKKETGFHEQYF.